This TCR beta chain was sequenced for a study of graft-versus-host responses after intestinal transplantation. Germline V gene lookup returns CDR1 SGHRS and CDR2 YFSETQ. The junction had 14 bases not matched to a gene; V was cut back by 4 bases and J by 9 bases. The CDR3 consists of 17 residues. Comments on this clone: Its antigen is unknown.

Repertoires were generated with immunoSEQ multiplex PCR, while TCRdb's copy carries only in-frame clones and drops some. Among about 110,000 clones listed, approximately 90% were seen once. The V and J genes are TRBV5-1 and TRBJ2-1; 12 positions match TRBD2. This specimen consisted of unstimulated CD4+ T cells sorted from spleen or lymph node cells, obtained before transplant. The source of this sequence is a human donor who was the organ donor for an intestinal transplant. The chain's CDR3 is CASSPRTSGNRLSEQFF. DNA for the CDR3: TGCGCCAGCAGCCCCCGGACTAGCGGGAATCGTCTTAGTGAGCAGTTCTTC.